The T cell receptor (beta chain) described here comes from a study of cytomegalovirus exposure and HLA in healthy donors. Findings of the study overall: When analyzed later, a missense DCLRE1C variant was found to be linked to TCR beta V- and J-gene trimming. Presence/absence analyses treated sequencing depth as roughly uniform across donors. In the analysis, some V segments, TRBV6-2 and TRBV6-3 included, were excluded as indistinguishable.

Trimming pared 0 bases from V and 0 bases from J, leaving 10 bases between. Germline V gives CDR1 SGHRS, CDR2 YFSETQ. This CDR3 is built from 17 residues. The PCR used 60 Vbeta and 13 Jbeta primers. TCRdb's copy holds only in-frame clones and misses some; the assay was immunoSEQ multiplex PCR. The sample consists of about 190,000 clones, approximately 78% of them appearing once. Each donor was healthy, and each was a bone marrow donor. With respect to this clone: What it binds is not known.

Sequenced material: PBMCs. The rearrangement uses TRBV5-1 and TRBJ2-6; perhaps TRBD1 as D (5 bases). The receptor was derived from a woman between 18 and 29 years old in good health and CMV-seronegative. The CDR3 bases are TGCGCCAGCAGCTTGGTGCAGGGAAACTCTGGGGCCAACGTCCTGACTTTC. This codes for CASSLVQGNSGANVLTF.